These 11 T cell receptor beta chains share one sample of origin, sequenced in a study of PD-1 blockade in classical Hodgkin lymphoma. The method was immunoSEQ multiplex PCR; TCRdb's version includes in-frame clones alone and lacks a portion of them. The sample carries tens of thousands of clones, around 67% recorded once. There was relapse after autologous stem cell transplantation in every patient, and there was variation in brentuximab vedotin exposure. The material sequenced was peripheral blood mononuclear cells (PBMCs), taken before the second cycle of nivolumab. Receptors originate from a human donor with classical Hodgkin lymphoma.

The chain carries TRBV7-8 and TRBJ2-3; 8 bases match TRBD2. This CDR3 contains 17 residues. Germline CDR1 reads SGHVS; CDR2 reads FQNEAQ. With 2 bases clipped from V and 4 bases from J, the junction kept 11 bases outside the gene matches. The CDR3 DNA is TGTGCCAGCAGCTTAAGATTGCGGCGGGGGGTGGCAGATACGCAGTATTTT. This sequence encodes CASSLRLRRGVADTQYF.

V is TRBV2 and J is TRBJ2-6, with TRBD1 as a possible D gene (7 bases). Germline V gene sequence: CDR1 SNHLY, CDR2 FYNNEI. The CDR3 runs 18 residues. V was shortened by 2 bases and J by 2 bases, with 16 bases between the two germline ends. The CDR3 spells CASSELGRGRPGANVLTF. In DNA, the CDR3 is TGTGCCAGCAGTGAACTAGGCAGGGGGAGGCCTGGGGCCAACGTCCTGACTTTC.

The gene calls are TRBV7-2 and TRBJ2-5; TRBD2 aligns across 7 bases. The germline CDR1 and CDR2 sequences are SGHTA and FQGNSA. There are 13 residues in the CDR3. V trimming: 4 bases; J trimming: 5 bases; junction bases outside the gene matches: 4. This chain's CDR3 is CASSWGLKETQYF. CDR3 coding DNA: TGTGCCAGCAGCTGGGGACTAAAGGAGACCCAGTACTTC.

This chain links TRBV29-1 with TRBJ1-1, with TRBD1 identical over 10 bases. CDR3 length equals 13 residues. Germline CDR1 reads SQVTM; CDR2 reads ANQGSEA. Trimming at V came to 7 bases and at J to 6 bases, leaving 8 bases not matched to a gene. DNA for the CDR3: TGCAGCGGATCCGGGACAGGGGTACCTGAAGCTTTCTTT. Its translation: CSGSGTGVPEAFF.

The V gene is TRBV7-2, the J gene TRBJ2-2; D is undetermined. CDR3 length: 13 amino acids. Germline CDR1 and CDR2: SGHTA and FQGNSA. V was trimmed by 1 base and J by 7 bases, leaving 7 bases between them. The CDR3 here is CASSLENGGELFF. DNA of the CDR3: TGTGCCAGCAGCTTAGAAAATGGCGGGGAGCTGTTTTTT.

The chain couples TRBV28 to TRBJ2-5, with 9 positions matching TRBD1. V was clipped by 4 bases and J by 3 bases; unmatched bases: 12. This CDR3 comprises 17 residues. CDR1 is MDHEN and CDR2 is SYDVKM in the germline V gene. The CDR3 loop is CASSSFGQTGGKETQYF. CDR3 bases: TGTGCCAGCAGTTCATTTGGACAGACAGGGGGGAAAGAGACCCAGTACTTC.

This clone was detected a few times. J is TRBJ2-1 and V is TRBV2, with D unresolved. The germline V gene encodes CDR1 SNHLY and CDR2 FYNNEI. The CDR3 totals 12 residues. Trimming cost V 6 bases and J 5 bases, with 8 bases left between them. The CDR3 region has the DNA TGTGCCAGCAGCTACGCCGACAATGAGCAGTTCTTC. Residues: CASSYADNEQFF.

The gene calls are TRBV7-6 and TRBJ1-1; 9 nucleotides align to TRBD1. Germline-derived CDR1 and CDR2 are SGHVS and FNYEAQ. Trimming cost V 5 bases and J 3 bases; bases outside gene matches: 4. The CDR3 contains 14 residues. Written as DNA, the CDR3 is TGTGCCAGCAGCCGGGACAGGGCGGACACTGAAGCTTTCTTT. This translates into CASSRDRADTEAFF.

The gene calls are TRBV19 and TRBJ1-3; D unresolved. The CDR3 runs 16 residues. V was clipped by 3 bases and J by 0 bases, with 12 bases between them. Germline-derived CDR1 and CDR2 are LNHDA and SQIVND (reference sequence). The CDR3 nucleotides are TGTGCCAGTAGTATTGGTGCCGGCAACTCTGGAAACACCATATATTTT. Protein sequence: CASSIGAGNSGNTIYF.

The chain uses TRBV12-5 and TRBJ2-3, with 14 bases fitting TRBD2. V shed 7 bases and J 4 bases; nucleotides not matched to a gene: 10. The germline CDR1 and CDR2 sequences are LGHNT and FRNRAP. The length of the CDR3 is 17 residues. CDR3 nucleotide sequence: TGTGCTAGTGCCGCGACTAGCGGGGGGGCTGAGTCAGATACGCAGTATTTT. This codes for CASAATSGGAESDTQYF.

The V and J genes are TRBV19 and TRBJ1-6; perhaps TRBD1 as D (5 bases). Trimming pared 0 bases from V and 7 bases from J, leaving 10 bases between. CDR1 LNHDA and CDR2 SQIVND come from the germline V gene (reference sequence). The length of the CDR3 is 15 residues. Here the CDR3 DNA reads TGTGCCAGTAGTATAGAGGGGCGCGAGAATTCACCCCTCCACTTT. This encodes CASSIEGRENSPLHF.